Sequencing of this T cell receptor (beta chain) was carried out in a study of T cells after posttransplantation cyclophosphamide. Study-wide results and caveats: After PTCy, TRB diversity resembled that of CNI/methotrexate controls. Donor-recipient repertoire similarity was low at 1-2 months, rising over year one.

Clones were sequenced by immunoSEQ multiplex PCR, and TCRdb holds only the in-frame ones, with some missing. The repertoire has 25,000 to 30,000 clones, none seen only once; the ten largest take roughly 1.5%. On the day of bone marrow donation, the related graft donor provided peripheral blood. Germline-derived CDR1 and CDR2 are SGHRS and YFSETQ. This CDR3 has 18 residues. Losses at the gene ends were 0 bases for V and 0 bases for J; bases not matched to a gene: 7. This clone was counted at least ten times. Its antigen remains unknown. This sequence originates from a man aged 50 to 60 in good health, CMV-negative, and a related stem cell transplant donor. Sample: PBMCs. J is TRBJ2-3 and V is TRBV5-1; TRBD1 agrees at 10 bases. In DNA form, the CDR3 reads TGCGCCAGCAGCTTGGTACCGGGACAGGGGACTAGCACAGATACGCAGTATTTT. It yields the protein CASSLVPGQGTSTDTQYF. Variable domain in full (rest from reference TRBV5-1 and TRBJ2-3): KAGVTQTPRYLIKTRGQQVTLSCSPISGHRSVSWYQQTPGQGLQFLFEYFSETQRNKGNFPGRFSGRQFSNSRSEMNVSTLELGDSALYLCASSLVPGQGTSTDTQYFGPGTRLTVL.